What follows are 2 T cell receptor beta chains derived from one specimen sequenced in a study of blood T cells in healthy people across ages (dated by TCRdb to 2014 to 2015). The library was obtained by 5' RACE. TCRdb names Illumina HiSeq 2500 as the instrument used. A second PCR of 7 to 11 cycles was performed with a sample-barcoded 5' primer and a J-beta primer mix. TCRdb's own reprocessing of the public reads used fastp at Q25 and MiXCR and kept productive beta chains. Each entry is one CDR3 protein sequence, shown with its most common DNA and genes. This sample holds roughly 1,100,000 distinct CDR3 sequences; 25% were observed only once. Approximately 0.71% of the sample goes to the ten largest clones. These same records also appear under a second study, on T cells of mothers and their children.

Sample: blood. The source of these receptors is a girl aged 2-10 years in good health.

This clonotype has just one count. The V and J genes are TRBV6-5 and TRBJ2-5; maybe TRBD2 (5 bases). Trimming pared 4 bases from V and 5 bases from J, leaving 11 bases between. The germline gives CDR1 MNHEY, CDR2 SVGAGI. This CDR3 region has 13 residues. The CDR3 DNA follows: TGTGCCAGCAGTTTAACTAGTTGGGAGACCCAGTACTTC. Translated, it gives CASSLTSWETQYF.

This clonotype has more than one count but fewer than ten. The chain couples TRBV2 to TRBJ1-2; D unresolved. Germline V lookup: CDR1 SNHLY, CDR2 FYNNEI. The CDR3 loop spans 13 amino acids. V shed 1 base and J shed 4 bases, with 7 bases lying between them. As DNA, the CDR3 is TGTGCCAGCAGTGAAGTAAACAGCTATGGCTACACCTTC. Translating gives CASSEVNSYGYTF.